These 21 T cell receptor beta chains were all obtained from the same sample, sequenced in a study of OX40 agonist ivuxolimab in advanced cancers. Repertoires were generated with immunoSEQ multiplex PCR, while TCRdb's copy carries only in-frame clones and drops some. The profile shows some 78,000 clones, roughly 86% of them singletons. Specimen: CD4+ or CD8+ T cells sorted from blood, collected in a trial of the OX40 agonist ivuxolimab. The receptors were sampled from an adult with an advanced solid tumor such as melanoma, head and neck, liver or kidney cancer.

V and J are TRBV19 and TRBJ1-5; 8 bases fit TRBD1. J was trimmed by 3 bases and V by 8 bases; bases with no gene match: 12. This CDR3 is built from 16 residues. Per germline, CDR1 LNHDA and CDR2 SQIVND (reference sequence). CDR3 in amino acids: CASGTRGQGINQPQHF. CDR3 DNA sequence: TGTGCCAGTGGGACCAGAGGACAGGGCATCAATCAGCCCCAGCATTTT.

V gene TRBV7-9 combines with J gene TRBJ1-2, with no clear D. This CDR3 spans 14 amino acids. Germline CDR1 SEHNR, CDR2 FQNEAQ (reference sequence). V lost 3 bases, J lost 8 bases, and 16 bases lay in between. CDR3 sequence (DNA): TGTGCCAGCAGCTTGAGGACCCCGTTTGGGGGCTACACCTTC. Translating gives CASSLRTPFGGYTF.

The chain uses TRBV25-1 and TRBJ2-1; D is possibly TRBD1 or TRBD2 (5 bases each). CDR3 length equals 15 residues. The V gene lost 4 bases and the J gene lost 5 bases, with 15 bases spanning the gap. Germline-derived CDR1 and CDR2 are MGHDK and SYGVNS. The CDR3 DNA follows: TGTGCCAGCAGTGTAGGGACCGCCGGGAACAATGAGCAGTTCTTC. Protein product: CASSVGTAGNNEQFF.

This chain joins TRBV4-1 and TRBJ1-6, with 7 bases that match TRBD1. Germline CDR1 is MGHRA and CDR2 is YSYEKL. The J segment lost 4 bases and the V segment lost 4 bases, leaving 19 bases of the junction unmatched. The CDR3 extends over 20 amino acids. CDR3 in DNA: TGCGCCAGCAGCCTAAAGGGGGCGGTTGCGGGGCTTTCTTATAATTCACCCCTCCACTTT. It translates to CASSLKGAVAGLSYNSPLHF.

This clone was seen only once. The chain carries TRBV14 and TRBJ2-3, with D hard to call. The CDR3 covers 13 residues. The V gene's germline CDR1 is SGHDN and CDR2 FVKESK. Trimming stripped 2 bases from V and 8 bases from J, with 11 bases between. CDR3 region: CASSQIDTGTQYF. The CDR3 DNA reads as TGTGCCAGCAGCCAAATAGACACGGGTACGCAGTATTTT.

The V gene is TRBV7-9, the J gene TRBJ2-5, with TRBD1 matching over 8 bases. V gave up 6 bases and J gave up 5 bases; unmatched junction bases: 8. This CDR3 region has 14 residues. Germline V gene sequence: CDR1 SEHNR, CDR2 FQNEAQ (reference sequence). CDR3 protein: CASSTQGAGETQYF. CDR3 nucleotides: TGTGCCAGCAGTACGCAGGGGGCGGGGGAGACCCAGTACTTC.

This clone was seen only once. V gene TRBV5-6 combines with J gene TRBJ1-1; 7 bases are shared with TRBD1. The CDR3 extends over 14 amino acids. The junction had 4 bases not matched to a gene; V was cut back by 0 bases and J by 5 bases. Germline V gene lookup returns CDR1 SGHDT and CDR2 YYEEEE. DNA of the CDR3: TGTGCCAGCAGCTTGGACAGGGGTGGAACTGAAGCTTTCTTT. Translated: CASSLDRGGTEAFF.

This clone has only a few counts. The chain uses TRBV19 and TRBJ2-6, with D perhaps TRBD1 (5 bases). The germline V and J ends were trimmed by 8 bases and 1 base, with 9 bases remaining between them. In germline, CDR1 is LNHDA, CDR2 SQIVND (reference sequence). The CDR3 is 14 amino acids. Written as DNA, the CDR3 is TGTGCCAGTGGTGACAGATCTGGGGCCAACGTCCTGACTTTC. This gives the protein CASGDRSGANVLTF.

V usage is TRBV11-2 and J usage is TRBJ2-1, with no clear D. The germline V and J ends were trimmed by 5 bases and 5 bases, with 16 bases remaining between them. Germline assignment: CDR1 SGHAT and CDR2 FQNNGV. The CDR3 is 15 amino acids. CDR3 in amino acids: CASSPLAARNNEQFF. CDR3 nucleotide sequence: TGTGCCAGCAGCCCCCTGGCGGCCCGTAACAATGAGCAGTTCTTC. The whole variable domain, remainder taken from reference TRBV11-2 and TRBJ2-1, is EAGVAQSPRYKIIEKRQSVAFWCNPISGHATLYWYQQILGQGPKLLIQFQNNGVVDDSQLPKDRFSAERLKGVDSTLKIQPAKLEDSAVYLCASSPLAARNNEQFFGPGTRLTVL.

The V and J genes are TRBV6-1 and TRBJ1-6; a weak D match, TRBD1 (5 bases). The germline V and J ends were trimmed by 2 bases and 6 bases, with 23 bases remaining between them. Germline V lookup: CDR1 MNHNS, CDR2 SASEGT. The length of the CDR3 is 19 residues. The CDR3 here is CASSEMKDGRVRGNSPLHF. The CDR3 bases are TGTGCCAGCAGTGAAATGAAAGACGGGAGAGTGAGGGGTAATTCACCCCTCCACTTT.

The V call is TRBV11-2, the J call TRBJ2-5; the match to TRBD2 covers 8 bases. Germline assignment: CDR1 SGHAT and CDR2 FQNNGV. This CDR3 region has 18 residues. V was pared by 7 bases and J by 2 bases, with 18 bases of the junction left unmatched. The CDR3 coding sequence is TGTGCCAGCACCCTCAAAGCGGGAGCCTCATTCTTACAAGAGACCCAGTACTTC. Translated: CASTLKAGASFLQETQYF.

Worth noting for this clone: At one end, the junction sequence differs from germline, possibly due to a read error. The V gene is TRBV4-1, the J gene TRBJ2-1; 8 bases map to TRBD2. From germline, CDR1 is MGHRA and CDR2 YSYEKL. The CDR3 sequence is 15 residues long. This CDR3 is CASGQGRGAYNEQFF. As DNA, the CDR3 is TGCGCCAGCGGCCAAGGGCGGGGGGCCTACAATGAGCAGTTCTTC.

V usage is TRBV7-2 and J usage is TRBJ1-3, with 7 nucleotides matching TRBD1. The CDR3 is 15 residues long. J was trimmed by 2 bases and V by 4 bases; bases with no gene match: 5. From germline, CDR1 is SGHTA and CDR2 FQGNSA. CDR3 bases: TGTGCCAGCAGCTCCACAGGGGAAGCTGGAAACACCATATATTTT. This sequence encodes CASSSTGEAGNTIYF.

About this clone itself: At one boundary the junction diverges from the germline segment, which might be a read error. The J gene is TRBJ2-7, the V gene TRBV5-4; a possible D gene is TRBD1 (5 bases). The length of the CDR3 is 15 residues. Germline assignment: CDR1 SGHNT and CDR2 YYREEE (reference sequence). CDR3 region: CASSQEKGAPHEQYF. CDR3 coding DNA: TGCGCCAGCAGCCAAGAAAAAGGGGCCCCCCACGAGCAGTACTTC. Using reference TRBV5-4 and TRBJ2-7 for the parts outside the CDR3, the full variable domain is ETGVTQSPTHLIKTRGQQVTLRCSSQSGHNTVSWYQQALGQGPQFIFQYYREEENGRGNFPPRFSGLQFPNYSSELNVNALELDDSALYLCASSQEKGAPHEQYFGPGTRLTVT.

This clone was seen a single time. The chain's CDR3 is CASSEDRGHSYEQYF. For the CDR3, the DNA is TGTGCCAGCAGTGAAGACAGGGGGCACTCCTACGAGCAGTACTTC. The chain has TRBV2 and TRBJ2-7; 9 bases are a match to TRBD1. The CDR3 sequence is 15 residues long. The V and J ends lost 1 base and 0 bases, in that order; junction bases with no gene match: 1. Germline V gives CDR1 SNHLY, CDR2 FYNNEI.

The chain is built from TRBV5-1 and TRBJ2-3; D is possibly TRBD2 (5 bases). Trimming stripped 0 bases from V and 2 bases from J, with 10 bases between. CDR1 and CDR2 from the germline V gene are SGHRS and YFSETQ. The CDR3 has 15 residues. CDR3 sequence: CASSLAPRDTDTQYF. For the CDR3, the DNA is TGCGCCAGCAGCTTGGCCCCTCGGGACACAGATACGCAGTATTTT. Filled out from reference TRBV5-1 and TRBJ2-3, the complete variable domain reads KAGVTQTPRYLIKTRGQQVTLSCSPISGHRSVSWYQQTPGQGLQFLFEYFSETQRNKGNFPGRFSGRQFSNSRSEMNVSTLELGDSALYLCASSLAPRDTDTQYFGPGTRLTVL.

This chain connects TRBV9 to TRBJ2-1; 9 positions agree with TRBD2. Germline V gene sequence: CDR1 SGDLS, CDR2 YYNGEE. The CDR3 covers 14 residues. The V gene end was trimmed by 3 bases and the J gene end by 7 bases; junction bases not matched to a gene: 5. As DNA, the CDR3 is TGTGCCAGCAGCGAAGGGACTAGCTTTAATGAGCAGTTCTTC. This gives the protein CASSEGTSFNEQFF.

This chain joins TRBV6-6 and TRBJ1-1; a weak D match, TRBD1 (5 bases). Germline V gene data show CDR1 as MNHNY and CDR2 as SVGAGI (reference sequence). The V end was cut by 0 bases, the J end by 6 bases, with 8 bases between. The CDR3 totals 13 residues. The CDR3 DNA follows: TGTGCCAGCAGTTACTCGAGGGGAGCTGAAGCTTTCTTT. This encodes CASSYSRGAEAFF.

The V call is TRBV5-4, the J call TRBJ1-1, with D unclear. V was cut by 0 bases and J by 4 bases, with 7 bases left in between. Germline V CDR1 and CDR2: SGHNT, YYREEE (reference sequence). CDR3 size: 13 residues. The DNA for the CDR3 is TGTGCCAGCAGCTTGGGGAGCCTCACTGAAGCTTTCTTT. Amino acid sequence: CASSLGSLTEAFF.

The gene calls are TRBV4-3 and TRBJ1-3; tentatively, D is TRBD1 (6 bases). The V end lost 1 base, the J end lost 11 bases, and 9 bases lay between the germline ends. This CDR3 has 12 amino acids. Germline V lookup: CDR1 LGHNA, CDR2 YSLEER. The CDR3 bases are TGCGCCAGCAGCCAAGGGGGGCCCCCCATATATTTT. As protein: CASSQGGPPIYF.

The rearrangement joins TRBV29-1 to TRBJ2-2, with D possibly being TRBD1 (6 bases). The germline V gene encodes CDR1 SQVTM and CDR2 ANQGSEA. The CDR3 extends over 12 amino acids. V gave up 7 bases and J gave up 7 bases, with 13 bases separating them. As DNA, the CDR3 is TGCAGCGCCCCAGGGGCGGTCGGGGAGCTGTTTTTT. The encoded protein is CSAPGAVGELFF.